These 10 T cell receptor beta chains share one sample of origin, sequenced in a study of T cell repertoires in cytomegalovirus infection. From the reads, TCRdb called clonotypes with MiXCR, one entry per CDR3 protein. The sample consists of about 150,000 distinct CDR3 sequences, approximately 30% of them appearing once. These receptors have no identified antigens. The sequencing here drew on CD8+ T cells from cultured PBMCs, taken from culture after CMV antigen stimulation. The origin of the receptors is a human donor in good health (CMV status not recorded). Some clones in this sample may be carry-over from other donors' samples.

This chain uses TRBV6-1 with TRBJ1-1, with D possibly being TRBD1 (5 bases). Trimming took 6 bases from V and 1 from J, leaving 12 bases between them. The CDR3 consists of 14 residues. CDR1 and CDR2 from the germline V gene are MNHNS and SASEGT. CDR3 region: CASRRDRANTEAFF. In DNA form, the CDR3 reads TGTGCCAGCAGGCGGGACCGGGCGAACACTGAAGCTTTCTTT.

This chain connects TRBV19 to TRBJ2-1; D may match TRBD1 or TRBD2 (5 bases each). Per the germline V gene, CDR1 is LNHDA and CDR2 is SQIVND (reference sequence). V was pared by 8 bases and J by 3 bases, with 14 bases between. The CDR3 length is 14 residues. As DNA, the CDR3 is TGTGCCAGTGCCGGGACGCTACACTACAATGAGCAGTTCTTC. This translates into CASAGTLHYNEQFF. Variable domain in full (rest from reference TRBV19 and TRBJ2-1): DGGITQSPKYLFRKEGQNVTLSCEQNLNHDAMYWYRQDPGQGLRLIYYSQIVNDFQKGDIAEGYSVSREKKESFPLTVTSAQKNPTAFYLCASAGTLHYNEQFFGPGTRLTVL.

CDR3 sequence reads: CASSLGGGFNEQFF. The DNA for the CDR3 is TGTGCCAGCAGCTTAGGCGGGGGATTCAATGAGCAGTTCTTC. V gene TRBV7-9 combines with J gene TRBJ2-1; 7 bases map to TRBD2. Germline CDR1 reads SEHNR; CDR2 reads FQNEAQ (reference sequence). V shed 1 base and J 6 bases; nucleotides not matched to a gene: 3. This CDR3 contains 14 residues.

This clonotype was seen only a few times. This rearrangement joins TRBV12-3 or TRBV12-4 to TRBJ2-5, with D tentatively TRBD1 (6 bases). Trimming shortened V by 4 bases and J by 2 bases, and 17 bases separated the two germline ends. There are 16 residues in the CDR3. CDR3 loop: CASSSPDTTGQETQYF. In nucleotides, the CDR3 is TGTGCCAGCAGTTCCCCCGACACAACAGGGCAAGAGACCCAGTACTTC.

DNA of the CDR3: TGCGCCAGCAGCCAAGGTGGCTTGGATCAAGAGACCCAGTACTTC. It is translated as CASSQGGLDQETQYF. The chain links TRBV4-1 to TRBJ2-5, with D uncertain. V lost 1 base and J lost 2, with 11 bases in between. The CDR3 runs to 15 residues. Germline CDR1 and CDR2: MGHRA and YSYEKL.

V usage is TRBV27 and J usage is TRBJ2-7; 11 bases match TRBD2. This CDR3 is 15 amino acids long. Germline lookup yields CDR1 MNHEY and CDR2 SMNVEV (reference sequence). Losses at the gene ends were 7 bases for V and 6 bases for J; bases not matched to a gene: 11. The CDR3, as DNA: TGTGCCAGCATCCAAACTAGCGGGGGAATGGGCGAGCAGTACTTC. Translation: CASIQTSGGMGEQYF.

This clonotype was seen ten or more times. J is TRBJ2-5 and V is TRBV7-9; the match to TRBD2 covers 8 bases. The junction had 6 bases not matched to a gene; V was cut back by 5 bases and J by 4 bases. Germline V gene lookup returns CDR1 SEHNR and CDR2 FQNEAQ (reference sequence). The CDR3 covers 14 residues. CDR3 DNA: TGTGCCAGCAGCACTCGGGGGGGCCCAGAGACCCAGTACTTC. Translated, it gives CASSTRGGPETQYF.

This clonotype appeared many times. This chain links TRBV7-8 with TRBJ2-3; 7 nucleotides agree with TRBD1. With 5 bases clipped from V and 0 bases from J, the junction kept 8 bases outside the gene matches. Germline values: CDR1 SGHVS, CDR2 FQNEAQ. The CDR3 has 16 amino acids. The CDR3 region has the DNA TGTGCCAGCAGCCCCAGGGGGTCACTTAGCACAGATACGCAGTATTTT. It translates to CASSPRGSLSTDTQYF.

This clonotype was observed a handful of times. The CDR3 region is CASSLVGMEETQYF. The DNA of the CDR3 is TGTGCCAGCAGTTTAGTAGGCATGGAAGAGACCCAGTACTTC. The chain uses TRBV12-3 or TRBV12-4 and TRBJ2-5; D ambiguous. This CDR3 has 14 residues. V shed 1 base and J shed 3 bases, with 9 bases lying between them.

The chain couples TRBV15 to TRBJ2-7; 9 nucleotides line up with TRBD2. Unmatched junction bases numbered 6, after V lost 0 bases and J lost 3 bases. The length of the CDR3 is 16 residues. Germline V gene data show CDR1 as LNHNV and CDR2 as YYDKDF (reference sequence). CDR3 protein: CATSRDGLAGIYEQYF. CDR3 sequence (DNA): TGTGCCACCAGCAGAGATGGGCTAGCGGGGATCTACGAGCAGTACTTC. The full variable domain, its missing parts supplied by reference TRBV15 and TRBJ2-7, is DAMVIQNPRYQVTQFGKPVTLSCSQTLNHNVMYWYQQKSSQAPKLLFHYYDKDFNNEADTPDNFQSRRPNTSFCFLDIRSPGLGDTAMYLCATSRDGLAGIYEQYFGPGTRLTVT.